This T cell receptor (beta chain) was sequenced for a study of blood T cell repertoires in COVID-19 (dated by TCRdb to 2020 to 2022). For context, the study as a whole: Samples from collaborators originated in the United States, Italy and Spain and spanned both the acute and convalescent phases of COVID-19. The material from the prospective study consisted of cDNA or gDNA derived from T cells, B-cell-depleted T cells, or PBMCs. Subjects who had been exposed to COVID-19, were actively infected with it, or had recovered from it provided the deeply sampled blood TCRbeta repertoires that made up the dataset. A freely available public database, intended as a resource for researchers studying the immune response to SARS-CoV-2, is where the repertoires were released. Samples were obtained from the ongoing ImmuneRACE study (first 160 participants) and from approximately 1,200 subjects provided by 6 global collaborators. Sample metadata almost always included a de-identified subject ID, COVID-19 status, age in years and sex. Where available, HLA class I and class II types were taken from metadata supplied by the sample provider and were not determined by assay-based typing.

Concerning this clone: Its antigen specificity is not known. Base qualities are not provided; no much larger clone lies one nucleotide away.

The CDR3 contains 16 residues, cysteine and phenylalanine counted. Only CDR3 DNA is held: 48 bases, read in frame from base 1. CDR1 and CDR2 are read off the germline V gene as SGHRS and YFSETQ. V is trimmed back by 2 bases and J by 3 bases, and the junction contains 4 bases that no gene match accounts for. One collaborating source in Seattle enrolled patients during active infection and followed them longitudinally through the course of disease. Each collaborating institution followed its own protocols to collect whole blood in K2EDTA tubes. Collaborator samples were shipped for TCRbeta analysis as frozen whole blood, isolated PBMCs, or DNA extracted from either sample type. The immunoSEQ Assay, a bias-controlled multiplex PCR, was used to amplify TCRbeta CDR3 regions from genomic DNA. In the original analysis: The number of nucleated cells in each sample was estimated by amplification of reference gene primers within the assay. To quantify the absolute abundance of each unique TCRbeta CDR3 rearrangement, sequence reads were collapsed and filtered. For each sample, productive Simpson clonality was calculated by taking the square root of Simpson's diversity index across productive rearrangements. As stored in TCRdb, this immuneACCESS dataset retains in-frame rearrangements with V and J assigned. A fraction of the clones does not appear; measured against another copy, unresolved V genes explain less than half of the discrepancy, and the remainder lacks a known reason. V and J calls and clone size are copied from that table; D and trimming were computed from the DNA. For this sample the table gives some 220,000 clones, of which 65% to 90% were detected only once. Together, the top ten hold more than 2% of the sample.

Paper-wide results and their limitations: The amount of clinical and demographic metadata varied by source and participant and was provided uncurated.

The TCR was taken from a woman aged 70-85 years with COVID-19, enrolled during active disease. Recombination joined TRBV5-1 with TRBJ2-3; the junction holds 12 bases that match TRBD2. Sequencing used peripheral blood. The CDR3: CASSLFGLAGTDTQYF. The DNA sequence follows: TGCGCCAGCAGCTTATTCGGACTAGCGGGAACAGATACGCAGTATTTT.